This T cell receptor (beta chain) is from a study of T cell responses to AZD1222 COVID-19 vaccine. The CDR3 contains 15 residues. V lost 8 bases and J lost 3; bases outside the gene matches: 8. Germline CDR1 reads MGHRA; CDR2 reads YSYEKL. Repertoires were generated with immunoSEQ multiplex PCR, while TCRdb's copy carries only in-frame clones and drops some. The sample shows 120,000 or so clones, 80% to 95% of them seen only once. The specimen was peripheral blood, collected 28 days after the second AZD1222 dose. The chain uses TRBV4-1 and TRBJ2-3; 10 bases are a match to TRBD2. This receptor was taken from an adult who received the AZD1222 COVID-19 vaccine. This CDR3 is CASRERGGGTDTQYF. DNA of the CDR3: TGCGCCAGCCGGGAGCGGGGGGGTGGGACAGATACGCAGTATTTT.